This T cell receptor (beta chain) was captured in a study of T cell responses to AZD1222 COVID-19 vaccine. About the research overall: Analysis merged second doses at about 4 or about 12 weeks.

Regarding the study as a whole: Spike-specific TCR breadth and depth rose after two AZD1222 doses. Vaccine-associated CD4 TCRs spanned spike, dominant at 160-218 and 743-854. There were mostly white British donors and more females than males, and clonal diversity was possibly underestimated.

V was clipped by 4 bases and J by 4 bases, with 21 bases between them. The CDR3 spans 16 residues. From germline, CDR1 is SGHNT and CDR2 YYREEE (reference sequence). The repertoire was sequenced with immunoSEQ multiplex PCR; TCRdb's copy has only in-frame clones and lacks some. This sample has fewer than 200,000 clones, with 90% to 95% found just once. With respect to this clone: Its antigen is undetermined.

The material was peripheral blood, obtained on day 0 of AZD1222 vaccination. The source of this sequence is an adult in good health. The chain recombines TRBV5-4 with TRBJ2-7; TRBD2 might be the D (7 bases). CDR3 coding DNA: TGTGCCAGCAGCGCAGCTAGGGGGGGGTCCCGATACGAGCAGTACTTC. This translates into CASSAARGGSRYEQYF.